This T cell receptor beta chain was documented in a study of blood T cells in healthy people across ages. Whole-study findings and limits: More naive CD4+ cells and higher diversity marked long-lived donors relative to aged donors. Unsorted PBMC input precluded a conclusive naive versus antigen-experienced comparison.

Healthy Caucasian individuals from Russia aged 6 to 90 served as donors. In its sample, this clonotype was seen a few times. Antigen: not known. For the second PCR, which ran for roughly 6 to 12 cycles, a sample-barcoded 5' primer and a J-beta primer mix were used. TCRdb ran MiXCR on the 5' RACE reads and lists one entry per CDR3 protein. The repertoire has 1.5 million to 2 million distinct CDR3 sequences, approximately 30% of them found once; the top ten carry less than 9.5%. The CDR3 sequence is 15 residues long. Germline CDR1 and CDR2: SNHLY and FYNNEI. The V and J ends lost 8 bases and 4 bases, in that order; junction bases with no gene match: 13.

The sample consisted of blood. The receptor was derived from a woman aged 25 to 39 in good health. The chain carries TRBV2 and TRBJ2-5; 7 bases align to TRBD1. DNA of the CDR3: TGTGCCAGCGGACCCCAGGGACAGATGCTAGAGACCCAGTACTTC. Translation: CASGPQGQMLETQYF.